The source of this T cell receptor beta chain is a study of T cell responses to AZD1222 COVID-19 vaccine. Study results and limitations: White British people made up most donors, females outnumbered males, and clonal diversity was possibly underestimated. Repertoires were obtained only post-peak T cell response.

This clone has a single count. Its antigen is not identified. Germline CDR1 reads SQVTM; CDR2 reads ANQGSEA. The CDR3 consists of 12 residues. The trim removed 7 bases at V and 10 bases at J, leaving 9 bases unmatched. The data were produced by immunoSEQ multiplex PCR, yet TCRdb's version contains in-frame clones alone and is incomplete. Of 120,000 or so clones in the sample, around nine tenths were seen once. This chain uses TRBV29-1 with TRBJ2-1; TRBD1 matches at 8 bases. The TCR comes from an adult in good health. The sample here was peripheral blood, taken on day 0 of AZD1222 vaccination. The CDR3 region has the DNA TGCAGCGCCCGGACAGGGAGAGACGAGCAGTTCTTC. It encodes CSARTGRDEQFF.